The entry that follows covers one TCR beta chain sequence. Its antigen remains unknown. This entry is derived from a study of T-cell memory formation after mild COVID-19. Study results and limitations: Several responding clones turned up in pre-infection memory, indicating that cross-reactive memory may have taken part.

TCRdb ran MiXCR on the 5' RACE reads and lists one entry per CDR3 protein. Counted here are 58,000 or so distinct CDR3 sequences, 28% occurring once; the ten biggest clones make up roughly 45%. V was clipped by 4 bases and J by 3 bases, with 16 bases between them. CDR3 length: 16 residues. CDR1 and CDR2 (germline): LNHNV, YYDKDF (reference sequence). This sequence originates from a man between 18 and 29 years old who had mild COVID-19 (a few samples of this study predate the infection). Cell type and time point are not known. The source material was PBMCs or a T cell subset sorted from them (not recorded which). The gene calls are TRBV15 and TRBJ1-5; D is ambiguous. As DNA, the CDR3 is TGTGCCACCAGCATGACGCCAGCCACCATCAATCAGCCCCAGCATTTT. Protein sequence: CATSMTPATINQPQHF.